The present T cell receptor (beta chain) was sequenced within a study of T cells in women clearing cervical HPV infection (dated by TCRdb to the late 2010s). Looking at the study overall: The cases were some 25 women with histologically confirmed HPV16-related CIN3 or worse, and 2 of these cases were invasive cancers. The approximately 25 controls were women who cleared a single incident HPV16 infection within 12 months without developing precancer or cancer. Case blood was taken at the visit when the lesion was first identified, whereas control blood was taken when infection was no longer detected. For cases, a median interval of nearly 150 days, with an interquartile range of 90 to 200 days, was observed between lesion detection and blood sampling. Because only a few women had HLA typing data, the possibility that HLA type acted as a confounder could not be ruled out. This exploratory proof-of-principle case-control study, nested within the Guanacaste HPV Natural History Study in Costa Rica, compared TCR repertoires among women with different cervical HPV16 outcomes. Cases and controls were matched on year of sample collection and on age within five years. A median age of approximately 32 years was observed in cases versus under 40 in controls, and no significant differences in baseline characteristics were found. The parent cohort enrolled 10,000 to 13,000 women aged 18 or older in Guanacaste, Costa Rica, during about 1993 to 1994 and followed them for seven to eight years. As quality controls, five blinded duplicates were added to each group, bringing the total to approximately 60 samples made up of 50 participants and about 10 replicates. On the study overall, not on this receptor specifically: Random forest classifiers that combined richness and V gene abundances separated cases from controls with an estimated AUC of about 0.8. Across sequencing depths, CIN3+ cases showed significantly higher TCR repertoire richness than controls, but evenness did not differ between the groups. Cases had lower TRBV6-7 relative abundance than controls (0.11% versus 0.16%; Bonferroni P = 0.0008). Because of the cross-sectional design, the study could not determine whether the associations came before infection or resulted from infection, and neither effector/memory subsets nor HPV-specific T cells were isolated. Because the number of T cells in each sample was unknown, differences in richness could reflect differing T-cell content rather than repertoire biology.

Every participant had a single incident cervical HPV16 infection, and women with prevalent HPV16 infections were excluded. Cervical HPV DNA was detected by MY09/MY11 PCR, and genotyping was performed by dot-blot hybridization. Approximately 15 mL of heparinized blood were centrifuged, and the buffy coat was aliquoted, frozen at -30°C, then stored at -80°C. QIAGEN kits were used to extract genomic DNA from buffy coat specimens. On this clone: Its antigen specificity is not known. The CDR3 goes on 3 residues after the read ends, and that part is filled in from the germline J gene.

The germline V gene provides CDR1 ENHRY and CDR2 SYGVKD. The CDR3 numbers 14 residues from cysteine through phenylalanine. Of the CDR3's DNA, 33 bases were read; they are in frame from base 1. Trimming takes 7 bases from V and 4 bases from J, and the germline ends sit 17 bases apart. Using the immunoSEQ assay, multiplex PCR amplified TCR beta CDR3 regions from an average of roughly 1,200 ng of genomic DNA per sample. To correct primer bias, the assay used a complete synthetic TCR repertoire to set an amplification baseline. Amplicons were sequenced on the Illumina platform. The paper's processing steps were these. Sequence errors were corrected by clustering with frequency ratios and a modified nearest-neighbor algorithm, and the sequences were then analyzed in the immunoSEQ Analyzer using IMGT gene definitions. TCR richness and evenness were averaged over 20 rarefaction repeats at each rarefaction depth, excluding samples with fewer sequences than the depth. Wilcoxon rank sum tests with FDR correction were used to compare V, D and J gene relative abundances between the groups. Blinded duplicates gave an intraclass correlation of under 97% for TCR richness and an average of roughly 76% across about 65 gene segments. Imported from immuneACCESS, the table was reduced by TCRdb to in-frame sequences with V and J called. These copies leave out some clones; in studies compared against another copy, an unresolved V gene accounts for under half, and the cause of the remainder is not known. V, J and clone size were drawn from that table, and D and trimming were deduced from the DNA. The sample table holds some 31,000 clones. In total, the top ten clones hold about 1.5% of the sample.

The receptor was derived from a woman between 18 and 69 years old with a cervical HPV16 infection that either progressed to CIN3+ or cleared (not recorded which). Sequenced: blood buffy coat. The chain is made from TRBV10-3 and TRBJ2-7; 8 matching bases give a weak D call of TRBD1. The CDR3 DNA, read in part, is TGTGCCATCAACAACAGGGGGGGGATTTACGAG. This codes for CAINNRGGIYE. The CDR3 reads in full as CAINNRGGIYEQYF.